This T cell receptor (beta chain) was recovered during a study of technical replicates of blood from several donors listed by TCRdb under 2017. The library was built by means of the immunoSEQ multiplex PCR assay. Imported from immuneACCESS, the table was reduced by TCRdb to in-frame sequences with V and J called. These copies leave out some clones; in studies compared against another copy, an unresolved V gene accounts for under half, and the cause of the remainder is not known. The sample yields around 97,000 clones; about 95% were counted once. The ten largest clones capture over 0.25% of the sample. There are 15 amino acids in the CDR3, from cysteine to phenylalanine inclusive. Only CDR3 DNA is held: 45 bases, read in frame from base 1. CDR1 SGHTA and CDR2 FQGTGA are derived from the germline V gene. Germline trimming: 5 bases from V, 10 bases from J; junction bases outside gene matches: 9. Regarding this clone: This receptor's antigen is unknown. The sample holds no much larger clone one base away, and base qualities are not on file.

The clonotype was recovered from a human donor in good health. The receptor chain draws on TRBV7-3 and TRBJ2-1; 12 of the junction bases match TRBD2. The sequenced sample consisted of T cells isolated from PBMCs. The sequence in DNA is TGTGCCAGCAGCCTAGCGGGAGGGAAATCGGGGGAGCAGTTCTTC. This sequence encodes CASSLAGGKSGEQFF.